These 12 T cell receptor beta chains originate from one sample sequenced in a study of cytomegalovirus exposure and HLA in healthy donors. A multiplex PCR was run with 60 Vbeta primers and 13 Jbeta primers. Repertoires were generated with immunoSEQ multiplex PCR, while TCRdb's copy carries only in-frame clones and drops some. Its clone listing holds about 43,000 clones. Sequenced: PBMCs. The receptor source for this set is a woman in her 30s in good health and CMV-seronegative.

The J gene is TRBJ1-2, the V gene TRBV30; D is ambiguous. The CDR3 is 14 amino acids. V was cut by 2 bases and J by 2 bases, with 12 bases left in between. Germline CDR1 and CDR2: GTSNPN and SVGIG (reference sequence). CDR3 DNA sequence: TGTGCCTGGAGTCTTATGGGGAGGAACTATGGCTACACCTTC. This codes for CAWSLMGRNYGYTF.

The chain joins TRBV28 to TRBJ2-2, with TRBD1 matching over 8 bases. Germline V CDR1 and CDR2: MDHEN, SYDVKM. This CDR3 is 16 amino acids long. V was clipped by 3 bases and J by 1 base; unmatched bases: 4. The CDR3 is CASSFAGTGNTGELFF. The CDR3 DNA reads TGTGCCAGCAGTTTCGCCGGGACAGGGAACACCGGGGAGCTGTTTTTT.

The J gene is TRBJ1-1, the V gene TRBV2; D may be TRBD1 (6 bases). With 6 bases removed from V and 1 base from J, the gap between germline ends came to 12 bases. The germline CDR1 and CDR2 sequences are SNHLY and FYNNEI. This CDR3 contains 14 residues. For the CDR3, the DNA is TGTGCCAGCAGCTGGGGACACCCGAACACTGAAGCTTTCTTT. Protein product: CASSWGHPNTEAFF.

As concerns this clone: Germline is not matched at one junction end, which may reflect a read error. V gene TRBV7-2 combines with J gene TRBJ2-7, with TRBD2 identical over 8 bases. The germline CDR1 and CDR2 sequences are SGHTA and FQGNSA. The CDR3 has 14 amino acids. CDR3: CASSTGGTRFTADF. The CDR3 DNA sequence: TGTGCCAGCAGCACCGGCGGGACTAGGTTTACGGCGGACTTC.

The chain has TRBV10-3 and TRBJ2-7; TRBD1 is a possible D gene (5 bases). Trimming removed 2 bases at V and 2 bases at J, with 10 bases between. The CDR3 sequence is 14 residues long. Germline-derived CDR1 and CDR2 are ENHRY and SYGVKD. The CDR3 DNA follows: TGTGCCATCAGTGAGCCTAGGGGTACCTACGAGCAGTACTTC. This sequence encodes CAISEPRGTYEQYF.

The chain employs TRBV27 and TRBJ1-5; TRBD1 aligns across 10 bases. The CDR3 loop spans 17 amino acids. Germline V gene data show CDR1 as MNHEY and CDR2 as SMNVEV (reference sequence). J lost 0 bases, V lost 5 bases, and 7 bases had no gene match. The CDR3 nucleotides read TGTGCCAGCAGTCACGACAGGGGGCCCTATAGCAATCAGCCCCAGCATTTT. Amino acids: CASSHDRGPYSNQPQHF.

The CDR3 coding sequence is TGTGCCAGCAGTCTGGACAGGGGTGACGAGCAGTACTTC. Translated: CASSLDRGDEQYF. This chain joins TRBV6-6 and TRBJ2-7, with 9 positions matching TRBD1. The V gene's germline CDR1 is MNHNY and CDR2 SVGAGI (reference sequence). Trimming took 5 bases from V and 5 from J; bases not matched to a gene: 4. The length of the CDR3 is 13 residues.

This chain joins TRBV7-2 and TRBJ1-1, with unresolved D. Looked up from germline, CDR1 is SGHTA and CDR2 is FQGNSA. The CDR3 is 12 amino acids. The ends were cut back, 6 bases at V and 0 bases at J, with 5 bases in the middle. The CDR3 DNA reads as TGTGCCAGCAGTTTTATGAACACTGAAGCTTTCTTT. It specifies CASSFMNTEAFF.

The genes are TRBV9 and TRBJ1-2, with 10 bases identical to TRBD1. Looked up from germline, CDR1 is SGDLS and CDR2 is YYNGEE. This CDR3 has 15 amino acids. V dropped 2 bases and J dropped 4; count of bases not matched to a gene: 5. The CDR3 nucleotides read TGTGCCAGCAGCGTCCTGGACAGGGGGGGCTATGGCTACACCTTC. Translated: CASSVLDRGGYGYTF.

This chain connects TRBV30 to TRBJ2-7; 7 bases are a match to TRBD1. Trimming removed 5 bases from V and 5 bases from J; junction bases left unmatched: 3. The CDR3 has 11 residues. CDR1 and CDR2 from the germline V gene are GTSNPN and SVGIG (reference sequence). DNA for the CDR3: TGTGCCTGGGGGGGACAGAACGAGCAGTACTTC. Its translation is CAWGGQNEQYF. The complete variable domain, with remaining parts taken from reference TRBV30 and TRBJ2-7, reads SQTIHQWPATLVQPVGSPLSLECTVEGTSNPNLYWYRQAAGRGLQLLFYSVGIGQISSEVPQNLSASRPQDRQFILSSKKLLLSDSGFYLCAWGGQNEQYFGPGTRLTVT.

The chain is built from TRBV27 and TRBJ2-7, with 8 bases aligning to TRBD1. The CDR3 sequence is 15 residues long. The V gene end was trimmed by 4 bases and the J gene end by 1 base; junction bases not matched to a gene: 6. Germline-derived CDR1 and CDR2 are MNHEY and SMNVEV (reference sequence). The CDR3 region is CASSSIGTGSYEQYF. For the CDR3, the DNA is TGTGCCAGCAGTTCGATCGGGACAGGATCCTACGAGCAGTACTTC.

J is TRBJ2-5 and V is TRBV6-1; 11 bases align to TRBD2. Germline CDR1 and CDR2: MNHNS and SASEGT. The CDR3 covers 15 residues. V shed 0 bases and J 5 bases; nucleotides not matched to a gene: 2. CDR3 sequence: CASSEASGRAETQYF. The DNA for the CDR3 is TGTGCCAGCAGTGAAGCTAGCGGGAGGGCCGAGACCCAGTACTTC.